The 18 T cell receptor beta chains reported below all come from one sample, sequenced in a study of CD8 T cells in Susac syndrome. Random hexamers primed reverse transcription of about 0.45 to 1 ug RNA. TCRdb re-called the immunoSEQ multiplex PCR reads through MiXCR, storing one row per CDR3 protein. The sample lists tens of thousands of distinct CDR3 sequences; 85% to 95% were seen once. Sequenced input: CD4+ T cells from PBMCs. These TCRs come from a human donor with Susac syndrome.

This chain links TRBV27 with TRBJ1-6; TRBD1 might be the D (6 bases). The germline gives CDR1 MNHEY, CDR2 SMNVEV (reference sequence). V dropped 2 bases and J dropped 2 bases, with 7 bases sitting between them. This CDR3 spans 15 amino acids. Written as DNA, the CDR3 is TGTGCCAGCAGTTTAGGGGGGCCCTATAATTCACCCCTCCACTTT. As protein: CASSLGGPYNSPLHF.

The chain couples TRBV4-3 to TRBJ2-7; TRBD2 agrees at 8 bases. The CDR3 is 15 residues long. The germline CDR1 and CDR2 sequences are LGHNA and YSLEER. The V and J ends lost 4 bases and 5 bases, in that order; junction bases with no gene match: 10. Here the CDR3 DNA reads TGCGCCAGCAGCCCTTCGACTAGCGCGGACGACGAGCAGTACTTC. Translation: CASSPSTSADDEQYF.

The V gene is TRBV12-3 or TRBV12-4, the J gene TRBJ1-2; D is uncertain. The CDR3 covers 13 residues. V gave up 5 bases and J gave up 2 bases, with 9 bases separating them. Here the CDR3 DNA reads TGTGCCAGCAGTCGGCCGCCCAACTATGGCTACACCTTC. Its translation is CASSRPPNYGYTF.

The genes are TRBV20-1 and TRBJ2-1, with unresolved D. V shed 0 bases and J shed 10 bases, with 7 bases lying between them. The germline CDR1 and CDR2 sequences are DFQATT and SNEGSKA (reference sequence). The CDR3 is 11 amino acids. The CDR3 region has the DNA TGCAGTGCTAGAGATATGCCCGAGCAGTTCTTC. This translates into CSARDMPEQFF.

This chain connects TRBV12-3 or TRBV12-4 to TRBJ2-7; TRBD2 matches at 10 bases. The CDR3 loop spans 13 amino acids. The trim removed 7 bases at V and 6 bases at J, leaving 6 bases unmatched. CDR3 loop: CASNTGLASEQYF. CDR3 in DNA: TGTGCCAGCAATACGGGACTAGCGTCCGAGCAGTACTTC.

The chain uses TRBV18 and TRBJ1-6; perhaps TRBD1 as D (6 bases). This CDR3 region has 15 residues. Germline CDR1 KGHSH, CDR2 LQKENI. Trimming took 3 bases from V and 7 from J, leaving 13 bases between them. CDR3 in amino acids: CASSPRDTWNSPLHF. CDR3 sequence (DNA): TGTGCCAGCTCACCCCGGGACACGTGGAATTCACCCCTCCACTTT.

The CDR3 protein is CSVAGAISYNEQFF. The DNA of the CDR3 is TGCAGTGTAGCGGGGGCCATCTCCTACAATGAGCAGTTCTTC. The V gene is TRBV20-1, the J gene TRBJ2-1; 9 positions agree with TRBD2. Unmatched junction bases numbered 4, after V lost 7 bases and J lost 0 bases. CDR1 is DFQATT, CDR2 SNEGSKA, per germline (reference sequence). The CDR3 is 14 amino acids.

Points on this clonotype: An end of the junction differs from the germline gene, which may be a read error. This rearrangement joins TRBV7-9 to TRBJ2-4, with D possibly being TRBD2 (5 bases). Germline values: CDR1 SEHNR, CDR2 FQNEAQ (reference sequence). CDR3 length equals 12 residues. The CDR3 DNA follows: TGTGCCAGCAGCTTAGATCAACGGGGAACAAACTTC. Translated: CASSLDQRGTNF.

This sequence joins TRBV21-1 and TRBJ2-1; no check of the table's D call, TRBD1, against the DNA was made. TRBV21-1 is labeled a pseudogene. This CDR3 is built from 13 residues. CDR3 amino acids: CASSGQGYNEQFF. CDR3 sequence (DNA): TGTGCCAGCTCGGGACAGGGGTACAATGAGCAGTTCTTC.

The chain joins TRBV18 to TRBJ1-5; the match to TRBD1 covers 8 bases. The CDR3 runs to 16 residues. Germline V gene data show CDR1 as KGHSH and CDR2 as LQKENI. V shed 3 bases and J 3 bases; nucleotides not matched to a gene: 7. The CDR3 reads CASSPPGDRSNQPQHF. The CDR3 coding sequence is TGTGCCAGCTCACCGCCGGGGGACAGGTCCAATCAGCCCCAGCATTTT.

This chain joins TRBV5-6 and TRBJ2-1; no clear D. The CDR3 loop spans 14 amino acids. The germline CDR1 and CDR2 sequences are SGHDT and YYEEEE. V lost 4 bases, J lost 5 bases, and 13 bases lay in between. The CDR3 nucleotides are TGTGCCAGCAGCCCTCGGCCTCAGCACAATGAGCAGTTCTTC. It translates to CASSPRPQHNEQFF.

The chain recombines TRBV20-1 with TRBJ1-4; D is unresolved. Trimming took 2 bases from V and 4 from J, leaving 5 bases between them. This CDR3 comprises 12 residues. The germline V gene has CDR1 DFQATT and CDR2 SNEGSKA (reference sequence). Here the CDR3 DNA reads TGCAGTGCTAGACAGGTTAATGAAAAACTGTTTTTT. Its protein is CSARQVNEKLFF.

For the CDR3, the DNA is TGCAGTGAGGCGGGGGGCGGAGATACGCAGTATTTT. Amino acid sequence: CSEAGGGDTQYF. V and J are TRBV20-1 and TRBJ2-3; 8 nucleotides align to TRBD2. The trim removed 7 bases at V and 5 bases at J, leaving 5 bases unmatched. Germline CDR1 reads DFQATT; CDR2 reads SNEGSKA (reference sequence). The CDR3 runs to 12 residues.

V is TRBV30 and J is TRBJ2-7; tentatively, D is TRBD1 or TRBD2 (7 bases each). Germline CDR1 GTSNPN, CDR2 SVGIG (reference sequence). V was clipped by 2 bases and J by 2 bases, with 13 bases between them. The CDR3 length is 14 residues. The CDR3 sequence is CAWSSGTDTYEQYF. The CDR3 bases are TGTGCCTGGAGTAGCGGGACAGACACCTACGAGCAGTACTTC.

The chain uses TRBV12-3 or TRBV12-4 and TRBJ2-2; TRBD1 matches at 8 bases. Trimming at V came to 3 bases and at J to 7 bases, leaving 1 base not matched to a gene. CDR3 length: 13 residues. The CDR3 region has the DNA TGTGCCAGCAGTTTGGACAGGGACGGGGAGCTGTTTTTT. It yields the protein CASSLDRDGELFF.

V is TRBV29-1 and J is TRBJ1-2; the match to TRBD1 covers 9 bases. The CDR3 sequence is 11 residues long. CDR1 SQVTM and CDR2 ANQGSEA come from the germline V gene. The CDR3 nucleotides are TGCAGTTGTACAGGGGGCAATGGCTACACCTTC. It specifies CSCTGGNGYTF.

This clonotype appeared a single time. CDR3 nucleotide sequence: TGTGCCAGCAGTCAAAGGGGGTCCAAAAACATTCAGTACTTC. It is translated as CASSQRGSKNIQYF. The chain links TRBV9 to TRBJ2-4; D is possibly TRBD1 (6 bases). Looked up from germline, CDR1 is SGDLS and CDR2 is YYNGEE. This CDR3 has 14 amino acids. The V gene lost 5 bases and the J gene lost 2 bases, with 11 bases spanning the gap.

The CDR3 region is CASSGIRGRIGELFF. Written as DNA, the CDR3 is TGTGCCAGCAGCGGGATCAGGGGGCGTATCGGGGAGCTGTTTTTT. The rearrangement joins TRBV9 to TRBJ2-2, with 8 bases that match TRBD1. The germline V gene has CDR1 SGDLS and CDR2 YYNGEE. The J segment lost 7 bases and the V segment lost 3 bases, leaving 8 bases of the junction unmatched. The CDR3 loop spans 15 amino acids.